The entry below gives a single T cell receptor (beta chain) sequence along with its context. No antigen is known for it. This sample is part of a study of cytomegalovirus exposure and HLA in healthy donors. Use of 60 Vbeta and 13 Jbeta primers characterized the PCR. The data were produced by immunoSEQ multiplex PCR, yet TCRdb's version contains in-frame clones alone and is incomplete. The sample shows approximately 110,000 clones, about three quarters of them seen only once. V was pared by 1 base and J by 8 bases, with 8 bases of the junction left unmatched. Looked up from germline, CDR1 is MNHNS and CDR2 is SASEGT. This CDR3 contains 15 residues. Study-level points and caveats: Within the data, a cluster of highly shared sequence variants was likely a sequencing artifact. Some TCR beta chains (approximately 180 of them) were listed as cytomegalovirus-associated. For most TCR beta V segments, an earlier analysis put the productive rate at about 87% or about 30% of the time.

This TCR came from a woman between 40 and 55 years old in good health and CMV-seropositive. The rearrangement links TRBV6-1 to TRBJ1-2; 9 bases line up with TRBD1. The sequenced material came from PBMCs. The CDR3 here is CASSEGGTGGRGYTF. In nucleotides, the CDR3 is TGTGCCAGCAGTGAAGGGGGTACAGGGGGCCGAGGCTACACCTTC.